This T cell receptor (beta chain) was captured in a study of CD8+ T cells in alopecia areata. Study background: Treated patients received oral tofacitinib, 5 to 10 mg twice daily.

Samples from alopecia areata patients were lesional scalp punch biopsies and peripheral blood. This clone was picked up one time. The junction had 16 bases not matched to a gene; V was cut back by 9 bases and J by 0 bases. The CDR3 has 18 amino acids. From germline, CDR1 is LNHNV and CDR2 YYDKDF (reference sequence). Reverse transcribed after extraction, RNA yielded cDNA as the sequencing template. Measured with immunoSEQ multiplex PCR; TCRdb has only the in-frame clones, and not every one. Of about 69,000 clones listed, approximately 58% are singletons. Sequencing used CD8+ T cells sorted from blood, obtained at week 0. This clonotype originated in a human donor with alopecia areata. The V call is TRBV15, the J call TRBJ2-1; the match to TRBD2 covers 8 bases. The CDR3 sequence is CATTPTREAFSSYNEQFF. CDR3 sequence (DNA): TGTGCCACGACTCCCACGCGGGAGGCCTTTAGCTCCTACAATGAGCAGTTCTTC.